Listed below are T cell receptor beta chains from one sample, sequenced in a study of blood T cells in healthy people across ages. TCRdb re-analysed the 5' RACE reads in MiXCR, keeping a single row per CDR3 protein. Of about 380,000 distinct CDR3 sequences in the sample, approximately 52% were seen once. Sequencing was carried out using blood. These receptors were collected from a man in his 60s in good health. CDR3s include the opening cysteine and the closing phenylalanine or tryptophan. Fields, in order: V gene, clone size, D gene, J gene, CDR3 protein, CDR3 DNA. D genes are given only for firm matches. Only part of the rows carry a size: once, few, many, or a class if the clone is expanded.

V: TRBV27; size: -; D: TRBD1; J: TRBJ1-4; CDR3: CASSFGTGGNKLFF; DNA: TGTGCCAGCAGTTTCGGGACAGGGGGAAACAAACTGTTTTTT
V: TRBV29-1; size: few; D: TRBD2; J: TRBJ2-5; CDR3: CSVSIAGGQETQYF; DNA: TGCAGCGTTTCCATAGCGGGTGGGCAAGAGACCCAGTACTTC
V: TRBV20-1; size: -; D: -; J: TRBJ2-7; CDR3: CSASKRLASYEQYF; DNA: TGCAGTGCTAGTAAACGTCTGGCGTCCTACGAGCAGTACTTC
V: TRBV6-1; size: -; D: TRBD1; J: TRBJ2-5; CDR3: CASRGGPETQYF; DNA: TGTGCCAGCAGAGGGGGCCCAGAGACCCAGTACTTC
V: TRBV7-2; size: -; D: TRBD2; J: TRBJ2-5; CDR3: CASSREIAGGGETQYF; DNA: TGTGCCAGCAGCAGGGAAATAGCGGGAGGGGGGGAGACCCAGTACTTC
V: TRBV6-1; size: -; D: -; J: TRBJ1-6; CDR3: CASSYGTSYSPLHF; DNA: TGTGCCAGCAGCTATGGGACATCTTATTCACCCCTCCACTTT
V: TRBV20-1; size: -; D: TRBD1; J: TRBJ2-1; CDR3: CSARDSQGARNEQFF; DNA: TGCAGTGCTAGAGATTCACAGGGGGCGCGCAATGAGCAGTTCTTC
V: TRBV7-2; size: -; D: TRBD2; J: TRBJ2-1; CDR3: CASSLRLAGTGYNEQFF; DNA: TGTGCCAGCAGCTTACGACTAGCGGGAACGGGGTACAATGAGCAGTTCTTC
V: TRBV4-2; size: few; D: TRBD2; J: TRBJ2-5; CDR3: CASSRGLAGSQETQYF; DNA: TGTGCCAGCAGCCGCGGACTAGCGGGGAGCCAAGAGACCCAGTACTTC
V: TRBV3-1; size: -; D: -; J: TRBJ1-2; CDR3: CASSLGYRDEGGYTF; DNA: TGTGCCAGCAGCCTGGGCTACCGGGACGAGGGCGGCTACACCTTC
V: TRBV5-4; size: -; D: TRBD2; J: TRBJ2-7; CDR3: CASSHSSGPYEQYF; DNA: TGTGCCAGCAGCCACTCTAGCGGCCCCTACGAGCAGTACTTC
V: TRBV9; size: many; D: TRBD2; J: TRBJ2-7; CDR3: CASSVGLAGVSHEQYF; DNA: TGTGCCAGCAGCGTAGGGCTAGCGGGAGTCTCCCACGAGCAGTACTTC
V: TRBV28; size: -; D: TRBD2; J: TRBJ2-5; CDR3: CAAIFPGASGAETQYF; DNA: TGTGCCGCGATCTTCCCCGGGGCTAGCGGAGCAGAGACCCAGTACTTC
V: TRBV5-6; size: -; D: -; J: TRBJ2-4; CDR3: CASSLSRAGGIQYF; DNA: TGTGCCAGCAGCTTGTCTCGGGCGGGTGGCATTCAGTACTTC
V: TRBV18; size: -; D: -; J: TRBJ1-1; CDR3: CASSSSYRENTEAFF; DNA: TGTGCCAGCTCATCAAGCTACAGGGAGAACACTGAAGCTTTCTTT
V: TRBV11-1; size: -; D: TRBD1; J: TRBJ2-1; CDR3: CASSLTGTGNNEQFF; DNA: TGTGCCAGCAGCTTAACCGGGACAGGTAACAATGAGCAGTTCTTC
V: TRBV7-7; size: -; D: TRBD2; J: TRBJ2-1; CDR3: CASSPSGRAWEQFF; DNA: TGTGCTAGCAGTCCTAGCGGGAGGGCCTGGGAGCAGTTCTTC
V: TRBV27; size: -; D: TRBD1; J: TRBJ2-4; CDR3: CASSFEGAGNIQYF; DNA: TGTGCCAGCAGCTTCGAGGGGGCAGGAAACATTCAGTACTTC
V: TRBV6-2/TRBV6-3; size: few; D: -; J: TRBJ2-5; CDR3: CASSDPEETQYF; DNA: TGTGCCAGCAGTGACCCCGAGGAGACCCAGTACTTC
V: TRBV27; size: -; D: TRBD1; J: TRBJ2-7; CDR3: CASSLGTGARVSYEQYF; DNA: TGTGCCAGCAGTTTAGGTACAGGGGCGCGAGTTTCCTACGAGCAGTACTTC
V: TRBV9; size: many; D: -; J: TRBJ2-7; CDR3: CASSVGVTSYEQYF; DNA: TGTGCCAGCAGCGTAGGGGTCACCTCCTACGAGCAGTACTTC
V: TRBV5-1; size: few; D: -; J: TRBJ2-7; CDR3: CASSSKEVSYEQYF; DNA: TGCGCCAGCAGCTCGAAGGAGGTTTCCTACGAGCAGTACTTC
V: TRBV12-3/TRBV12-4; size: few; D: -; J: TRBJ2-1; CDR3: CASSLLQGLGIINEQFF; DNA: TGTGCCAGCAGTTTACTACAGGGATTAGGTATAATCAATGAGCAGTTCTTC
V: TRBV9; size: -; D: TRBD2; J: TRBJ2-3; CDR3: CASSVDQREAPDTQYF; DNA: TGTGCCAGCAGCGTAGATCAGCGGGAGGCGCCCGATACGCAGTATTTT
V: TRBV27; size: -; D: -; J: TRBJ2-1; CDR3: CASSTFNEQFF; DNA: TGTGCCAGCAGTACCTTTAATGAGCAGTTCTTC
V: TRBV13; size: -; D: -; J: TRBJ2-3; CDR3: CASSLRGSEGDTQYF; DNA: TGTGCCAGCAGCTTAAGGGGATCCGAAGGGGATACGCAGTATTTT
V: TRBV4-2; size: few; D: -; J: TRBJ2-7; CDR3: CASSQGTSPSSGEQYF; DNA: TGTGCCAGCAGCCAGGGGACATCCCCGAGCTCTGGGGAGCAGTACTTC
V: TRBV20-1; size: few; D: TRBD1; J: TRBJ2-7; CDR3: CSAGTGGWEQYF; DNA: TGCAGTGCCGGGACAGGGGGCTGGGAGCAGTACTTC
V: TRBV11-2; size: -; D: -; J: TRBJ1-4; CDR3: CASSLDLAGETEKLFF; DNA: TGTGCCAGCAGCTTAGATCTGGCAGGGGAAACTGAAAAACTGTTTTTT
V: TRBV28; size: few; D: TRBD2; J: TRBJ2-6; CDR3: CASTFRGGGNSGANVLTF; DNA: TGTGCCAGCACCTTCCGCGGGGGGGGTAACTCTGGGGCCAACGTCCTGACTTTC
V: TRBV24-1; size: few; D: TRBD1; J: TRBJ2-5; CDR3: CATSDPGQGPGETQYF; DNA: TGTGCCACCAGTGATCCCGGACAGGGGCCGGGAGAGACCCAGTACTTC
V: TRBV20-1; size: few; D: TRBD1; J: TRBJ2-7; CDR3: CSAKSLRQGNIYEQYF; DNA: TGCAGTGCTAAGAGCTTAAGACAGGGGAATATCTACGAGCAGTACTTC
V: TRBV20-1; size: -; D: -; J: TRBJ2-1; CDR3: CSAPRDLAYNEQFF; DNA: TGCAGTGCCCCCCGGGACTTAGCCTACAATGAGCAGTTCTTC
V: TRBV20-1; size: few; D: TRBD1; J: TRBJ2-1; CDR3: CSADRDRGIGEQFF; DNA: TGCAGTGCTGATCGAGACAGGGGGATTGGTGAGCAGTTCTTC
V: TRBV28; size: -; D: -; J: TRBJ2-4; CDR3: CASSGDRDTLAKNIQYF; DNA: TGTGCCAGCAGTGGAGACCGGGACACCCTAGCCAAAAACATTCAGTACTTC
V: TRBV3-1; size: -; D: -; J: TRBJ2-1; CDR3: CASSRGNSPEQFF; DNA: TGTGCCAGCAGCCGGGGGAATAGCCCCGAGCAGTTCTTC
V: TRBV6-5; size: -; D: -; J: TRBJ2-7; CDR3: CAVSQGSYEQYF; DNA: TGTGCCGTCAGCCAGGGCTCCTACGAGCAGTACTTC
V: TRBV27; size: -; D: TRBD2; J: TRBJ2-5; CDR3: CASSPTGLAGAFQETQYF; DNA: TGTGCCAGCAGTCCAACGGGACTAGCGGGCGCATTCCAAGAGACCCAGTACTTC
V: TRBV7-8; size: -; D: -; J: TRBJ2-7; CDR3: CASSPQEGGYEQYF; DNA: TGTGCCAGCAGCCCCCAGGAAGGGGGCTACGAGCAGTACTTC
V: TRBV14; size: few; D: -; J: TRBJ1-2; CDR3: CASSQDPGPGGYTF; DNA: TGTGCCAGCAGCCAAGATCCCGGGCCCGGGGGCTACACCTTC
V: TRBV28; size: many; D: TRBD1; J: TRBJ2-7; CDR3: CASSVTGTASYEQYF; DNA: TGTGCCAGCAGCGTCACCGGGACAGCTTCCTACGAGCAGTACTTC
V: TRBV28; size: -; D: TRBD1; J: TRBJ2-7; CDR3: CASSGTGPFEQYF; DNA: TGTGCCAGCAGCGGGACAGGGCCCTTCGAGCAGTACTTC
V: TRBV30; size: -; D: -; J: TRBJ2-1; CDR3: CAWSVHQSRGTGSSYNEQFF; DNA: TGTGCCTGGAGTGTACACCAATCTAGGGGGACGGGAAGCTCCTACAATGAGCAGTTCTTC
V: TRBV9; size: -; D: -; J: TRBJ2-6; CDR3: CASSVVGANVLTF; DNA: TGTGCCAGCAGCGTAGTGGGGGCCAACGTCCTGACTTTC
V: TRBV18; size: many; D: -; J: TRBJ1-2; CDR3: CASSQQDNYGYTF; DNA: TGTGCCAGCTCACAGCAGGATAACTATGGCTACACCTTC
V: TRBV15; size: -; D: -; J: TRBJ2-1; CDR3: CATSRDLRGNEQFF; DNA: TGTGCCACCAGCAGGGACCTGAGGGGGAATGAGCAGTTCTTC
V: TRBV9; size: -; D: -; J: TRBJ2-1; CDR3: CASSARGGTTADEQFF; DNA: TGTGCCAGCAGCGCCCGGGGTGGGACGACAGCGGATGAGCAGTTCTTC
V: TRBV15; size: -; D: -; J: TRBJ1-2; CDR3: CATSRSPGHGGRDYGYTF; DNA: TGTGCCACCAGCAGATCCCCGGGACACGGTGGCCGGGACTATGGCTACACCTTC
V: TRBV7-2; size: -; D: TRBD2; J: TRBJ2-3; CDR3: CASSLTASGGAWTDTQYF; DNA: TGTGCCAGCAGCTTAACCGCTAGCGGGGGGGCGTGGACAGATACGCAGTATTTT
V: TRBV29-1; size: many; D: -; J: TRBJ2-6; CDR3: CSVAPSGANVLTF; DNA: TGCAGCGTGGCCCCCTCTGGGGCCAACGTCCTGACTTTC
V: TRBV9; size: few; D: -; J: TRBJ2-1; CDR3: CASSVAPRNEQFF; DNA: TGTGCCAGCAGCGTAGCCCCTAGGAATGAGCAGTTCTTC
V: TRBV12-3/TRBV12-4; size: few; D: -; J: TRBJ2-4; CDR3: CASTDLIDIQYF; DNA: TGTGCCAGCACGGACTTGATCGACATTCAGTACTTC
V: TRBV6-5; size: -; D: -; J: TRBJ1-2; CDR3: CASSSEITGTSVLYGYTF; DNA: TGTGCCAGCAGTTCTGAAATCACCGGGACCTCCGTCCTATATGGCTACACCTTC
V: TRBV13; size: -; D: TRBD1; J: TRBJ2-5; CDR3: CASSFADRDLQETQYF; DNA: TGTGCCAGCAGCTTTGCGGACAGGGATCTCCAAGAGACCCAGTACTTC
V: TRBV5-1; size: few; D: TRBD2; J: TRBJ2-3; CDR3: CASSFGGRVSDTQYF; DNA: TGCGCCAGCAGCTTCGGCGGGAGAGTTTCAGATACGCAGTATTTT
V: TRBV6-1; size: -; D: TRBD2; J: TRBJ2-3; CDR3: CASSETSFTDTQYF; DNA: TGCGCCAGCAGCGAGACTAGCTTCACAGATACGCAGTATTTT
V: TRBV28; size: -; D: -; J: TRBJ2-7; CDR3: CASSLGVRGPNYEQYF; DNA: TGTGCCAGCAGTTTAGGAGTAAGGGGACCGAACTACGAGCAGTACTTC